A single sample gave rise to the 15 T cell receptor beta chains below, sequenced in a study of blood T cells in healthy people across ages. Using a J-beta primer mix together with a sample-barcoded 5' primer, a second PCR was run for roughly 6 to 11 cycles. TCRdb recomputed calls from the 5' RACE reads with MiXCR, one row per CDR3 protein. The table shows roughly 1,000,000 distinct CDR3 sequences, with almost 25% occurring only once. These data also formed part of another study, on T cells of mothers and their children.

The specimen sequenced was blood. These receptors were taken from a girl aged 2 to 9 in good health.

This clonotype was counted between two and nine times. The chain uses TRBV9 and TRBJ2-5; 7 positions agree with TRBD2. J gave up 3 bases and V 2 bases, and 4 bases lay outside the gene matches. This CDR3 has 14 amino acids. Germline values: CDR1 SGDLS, CDR2 YYNGEE. CDR3 loop: CASSVGTTKETQYF. CDR3 DNA: TGTGCCAGCAGCGTCGGGACTACCAAAGAGACCCAGTACTTC.

The chain has TRBV2 and TRBJ2-2; D gene uncertain. Germline V gene lookup returns CDR1 SNHLY and CDR2 FYNNEI. The CDR3 length is 14 residues. V was shortened by 1 base and J by 5 bases, with 8 bases between the two germline ends. The CDR3 DNA follows: TGTGCCAGCAGTGAAGTGGGAACAACCGGGGAGCTGTTTTTT. Protein sequence: CASSEVGTTGELFF.

The genes are TRBV27 and TRBJ2-7; TRBD1 matches at 7 bases. J gave up 7 bases and V 3 bases, and 3 bases lay outside the gene matches. The CDR3 is made up of 12 amino acids. Looked up from germline, CDR1 is MNHEY and CDR2 is SMNVEV (reference sequence). In nucleotides, the CDR3 is TGTGCCAGCAGTTTCCTGGGACAGGAGCAGTACTTC. Translated: CASSFLGQEQYF.

This clonotype has a handful of counts. V gene TRBV12-3 or TRBV12-4 combines with J gene TRBJ2-5, with D perhaps matching TRBD1 (5 bases). The CDR3 is 13 amino acids. V gave up 10 bases and J gave up 5 bases, with 17 bases separating them. The CDR3 region has the DNA TGTGCCACCAAGTTAGGGGTAGGGGAGACCCAGTACTTC. It yields the protein CATKLGVGETQYF.

The CDR3 DNA reads TGTGCCAGCAGCTTGGCGGCAGGGGGAAGCACTGAAGCTTTCTTT. It translates to CASSLAAGGSTEAFF. The chain is built from TRBV5-6 and TRBJ1-1, with 7 bases identical to TRBD1. V trimming: 0 bases; J trimming: 4 bases; junction bases outside the gene matches: 6. Germline-derived CDR1 and CDR2 are SGHDT and YYEEEE. The CDR3 consists of 15 residues.

CDR3 sequence reads: CASSQDVHGSLFF. The CDR3 DNA is TGTGCCAGCAGCCAAGACGTCCATGGGAGTCTGTTTTTT. The chain couples TRBV3-1 to TRBJ1-4; no firm D call. Germline V gives CDR1 LGHDT, CDR2 YNNKEL (reference sequence). This CDR3 is built from 13 residues. The V gene lost 0 bases and the J gene lost 14 bases, with 13 bases spanning the gap.

This clonotype appeared a few times. The chain joins TRBV29-1 to TRBJ2-4; D gene ambiguous. Germline V lookup: CDR1 SQVTM, CDR2 ANQGSEA. The CDR3 runs to 13 residues. Deletions cut 4 bases from V and 6 bases from J, with 13 bases between. Here the CDR3 reads CSVGTPVLNIQYF. CDR3 DNA: TGCAGCGTTGGTACACCTGTCTTAAACATTCAGTACTTC.

V gene TRBV10-3 combines with J gene TRBJ2-3; 8 bases agree with TRBD2. Unmatched junction bases numbered 7, after V lost 0 bases and J lost 2 bases. Germline V CDR1 and CDR2: ENHRY, SYGVKD. The length of the CDR3 is 17 residues. CDR3 protein: CAISESQSGGYTDTQYF. DNA of the CDR3: TGTGCCATCAGTGAGTCCCAAAGCGGGGGCTACACAGATACGCAGTATTTT.

This clonotype was seen repeatedly, ten times or more. This chain uses TRBV5-1 with TRBJ2-1; no definite D call. Trimming shortened V by 0 bases and J by 4 bases, and 5 bases separated the two germline ends. The CDR3 contains 13 residues. CDR1 is SGHRS, CDR2 YFSETQ, per germline. In DNA, the CDR3 is TGCGCCAGCAGCTTGGACCCATACAATGAGCAGTTCTTC. It codes for CASSLDPYNEQFF. Filled out from reference TRBV5-1 and TRBJ2-1, the complete variable domain reads KAGVTQTPRYLIKTRGQQVTLSCSPISGHRSVSWYQQTPGQGLQFLFEYFSETQRNKGNFPGRFSGRQFSNSRSEMNVSTLELGDSALYLCASSLDPYNEQFFGPGTRLTVL.

This rearrangement joins TRBV20-1 to TRBJ2-1; the D call may be TRBD1 or TRBD2 (5 bases each). CDR1 is DFQATT, CDR2 SNEGSKA, per germline (reference sequence). V was trimmed by 0 bases and J by 0 bases, leaving 15 bases between them. This CDR3 region has 17 residues. CDR3 in DNA: TGCAGTGCTAGAGATATCGGGGCAGCTCCCTCCTACAATGAGCAGTTCTTC. Its translation is CSARDIGAAPSYNEQFF.

This chain joins TRBV24-1 and TRBJ1-2; D is unresolved. Germline CDR1 and CDR2: KGHDR and SFDVKD. V was trimmed by 5 bases and J by 6 bases, leaving 12 bases between them. This CDR3 region has 13 residues. The CDR3, as DNA: TGTGCCACCAGTGCCTTCGGCTCGGATGGCTACACCTTC. Protein: CATSAFGSDGYTF.

This chain connects TRBV13 to TRBJ1-5; tentatively, D is TRBD1 (5 bases). Trimming took off 5 bases at V and 4 bases at J, with 9 bases between the two ends. The CDR3 sequence is 13 residues long. The germline gives CDR1 PRHDT, CDR2 FYEKMQ (reference sequence). The CDR3 nucleotides are TGTGCCAGCAGCCCGGGACGGAATCAGCCCCAGCATTTT. It yields the protein CASSPGRNQPQHF.

This clonotype has more than one count but fewer than ten. The chain joins TRBV6-4 to TRBJ2-7; D gene ambiguous. The CDR3 has 12 residues. Germline CDR1 is MRHNA and CDR2 is SNTAGT. V was clipped by 3 bases and J by 6 bases, with 9 bases between them. CDR3 protein: CASSEILVEQYF. Here the CDR3 DNA reads TGTGCCAGCAGTGAAATACTTGTCGAGCAGTACTTC.

This clonotype was counted only a few times. The chain couples TRBV7-2 to TRBJ2-5; 11 bases align to TRBD2. CDR3 length equals 17 residues. Per germline, CDR1 SGHTA and CDR2 FQGNSA. The junction had 9 bases not matched to a gene; V was cut back by 2 bases and J by 4 bases. The CDR3 DNA reads TGTGCCAGCAGCTTATCGACAACTAGCGGGAGCGGAGAGACCCAGTACTTC. Amino acids: CASSLSTTSGSGETQYF.

This chain links TRBV2 with TRBJ2-7, with D tentatively TRBD1 or TRBD2 (5 bases each). CDR3 length: 12 residues. V was shortened by 6 bases and J by 2 bases, with 8 bases between the two germline ends. Germline V gene lookup returns CDR1 SNHLY and CDR2 FYNNEI. The CDR3 nucleotides read TGTGCCAGCAGGAGGGGAGCCTACGAGCAGTACTTC. This translates into CASRRGAYEQYF.